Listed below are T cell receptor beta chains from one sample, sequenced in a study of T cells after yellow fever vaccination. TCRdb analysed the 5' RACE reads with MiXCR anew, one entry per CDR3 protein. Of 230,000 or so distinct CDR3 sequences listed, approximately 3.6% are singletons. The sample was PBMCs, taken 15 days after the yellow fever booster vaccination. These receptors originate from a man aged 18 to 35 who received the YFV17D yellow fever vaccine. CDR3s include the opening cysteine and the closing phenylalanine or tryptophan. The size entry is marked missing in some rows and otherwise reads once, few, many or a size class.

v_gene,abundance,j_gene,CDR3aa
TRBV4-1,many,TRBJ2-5,CASSQISGEETQYF
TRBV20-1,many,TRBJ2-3,CSASVLGDTQYF
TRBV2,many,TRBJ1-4,CASGLRATNEKLFF
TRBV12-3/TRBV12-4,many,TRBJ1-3,CASSPPTYIGNTIYF
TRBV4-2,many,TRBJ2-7,CASSLDRDRVYF
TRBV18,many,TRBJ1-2,CASSPLGTVTNYGYTF
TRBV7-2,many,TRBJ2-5,CASSSQGGGGETQYF
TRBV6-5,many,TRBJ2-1,CASARDSAYNEQFF
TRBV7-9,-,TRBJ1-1,CASSPQGSTEAFF
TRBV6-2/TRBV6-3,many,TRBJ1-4,CASTTPRDRLNEKLFF
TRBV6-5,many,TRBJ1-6,CASSRQGAQVSPLHF
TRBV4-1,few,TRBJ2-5,CASSQGEGIPVTQYF
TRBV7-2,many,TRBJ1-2,CASTIPTGTYGYTF
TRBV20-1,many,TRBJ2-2,CSARDRGYGELFF
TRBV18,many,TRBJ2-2,CASSPGSAGELFF
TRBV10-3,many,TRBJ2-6,CAISGTRDSGANVLTF
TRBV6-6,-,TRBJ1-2,CASSRGAPGYGYTF
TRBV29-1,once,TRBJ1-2,CSVEGGDGYTF
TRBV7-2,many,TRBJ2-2,CASSLVRTSGVNTGELFF
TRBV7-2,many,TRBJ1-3,CASSMDRGNTIYF
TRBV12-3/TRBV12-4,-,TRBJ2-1,CASSSGLAGGSSPNEQFF
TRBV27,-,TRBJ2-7,CASNLAGLAGGRGYEQYF
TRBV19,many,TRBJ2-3,CASSMGGASTDTQYF
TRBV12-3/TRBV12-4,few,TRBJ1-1,CASEGGLNTEAFF
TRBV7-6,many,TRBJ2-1,CASSLWVDEQFF
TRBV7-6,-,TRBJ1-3,CASSSGIAGNTIYF
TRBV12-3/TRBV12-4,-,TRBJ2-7,CASSLWSEQYF
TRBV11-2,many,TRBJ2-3,CASSPNSGAPDTQYF
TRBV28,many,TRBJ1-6,CASSSPTNSPLHF